The rows below give T cell receptor beta chains drawn from one sample of a study of blood T cell repertoires in COVID-19. Sequenced by immunoSEQ multiplex PCR; TCRdb stores in-frame clones only, minus some. This sample has 500,000 or so clones, with around 87% found just once. The sample taken for sequencing was PBMCs or T cells enriched from blood (not recorded which). The receptors stem from a woman aged 18-30 years who had recovered from COVID-19. CDR3s include the opening cysteine and the closing phenylalanine or tryptophan. The D gene is left open where the match is weak. The size field is filled for only some rows; it gives once, few, many or a size class.

size: .; length: 14; V: TRBV19; D: TRBD1; J: TRBJ2-1; CDR3: CASNTPGQGREQFF; DNA: TGTGCCAGTAATACTCCGGGACAGGGTCGTGAGCAGTTCTTC
size: .; length: 13; V: TRBV3-1/TRBV3-2; D: .; J: TRBJ2-1; CDR3: CASSQGWQGEQFF; DNA: TGTGCCAGCAGCCAGGGGTGGCAGGGTGAGCAGTTCTTC
size: .; length: 15; V: TRBV7-2; D: TRBD1; J: TRBJ1-6; CDR3: CASNLAGQGDSPLHF; DNA: TGTGCCAGCAACTTAGCGGGACAGGGAGATTCACCCCTCCACTTT
size: once; length: 15; V: TRBV7-6; D: TRBD2; J: TRBJ2-1; CDR3: CASGTTSGGYNEQFF; DNA: TGTGCCAGCGGTACTACTAGCGGGGGATACAATGAGCAGTTCTTC
size: .; length: 15; V: TRBV5-6; D: TRBD1; J: TRBJ1-2; CDR3: CASSSGTGTIYGYTF; DNA: TGTGCCAGCAGCTCTGGGACAGGTACTATCTATGGCTACACCTTC
size: .; length: 13; V: TRBV6-5; D: TRBD1; J: TRBJ1-1; CDR3: CASSYVGTGRAFF; DNA: TGTGCCAGCAGTTACGTTGGGACAGGGCGTGCTTTCTTT
size: few; length: 15; V: TRBV6-5; D: TRBD1; J: TRBJ2-4; CDR3: CASSPDRARENIQYF; DNA: TGTGCCAGCAGCCCCGACAGGGCTAGGGAAAACATTCAGTACTTC
size: .; length: 16; V: TRBV18; D: .; J: TRBJ1-2; CDR3: CASSHGQGKTFYGYTF; DNA: TGTGCCAGCTCACACGGCCAGGGGAAGACCTTCTATGGCTACACCTTC
size: once; length: 13; V: TRBV6-5; D: TRBD2; J: TRBJ2-3; CDR3: CASWGGRSDTQYF; DNA: TGTGCCAGCTGGGGGGGGAGGTCAGATACGCAGTATTTT
size: once; length: 15; V: TRBV6-5; D: .; J: TRBJ1-6; CDR3: CASSLGPRPNSPLHF; DNA: TGTGCCAGCAGTTTGGGGCCCCGTCCCAATTCACCCCTCCACTTT
size: .; length: 16; V: TRBV7-2; D: .; J: TRBJ2-1; CDR3: CASSSGGNLNYNEQFF; DNA: TGTGCCAGCAGCTCAGGAGGGAACCTCAACTACAATGAGCAGTTCTTC
size: .; length: 14; V: TRBV6-5; D: TRBD1; J: TRBJ1-2; CDR3: CASSYGTAKMGYTF; DNA: TGTGCCAGCAGTTACGGGACAGCGAAAATGGGCTACACCTTC
size: .; length: 11; V: TRBV11-2; D: TRBD2; J: TRBJ2-7; CDR3: CASSQAGLQYF; DNA: TGTGCCAGCAGCCAGGCGGGACTACAGTACTTC
size: .; length: 13; V: TRBV30; D: .; J: TRBJ1-5; CDR3: CAWSVGSGQPQHF; DNA: TGTGCCTGGAGTGTAGGCTCGGGTCAGCCCCAGCATTTT
size: .; length: 13; V: TRBV6-5; D: .; J: TRBJ1-5; CDR3: CASYDRSYQPQHF; DNA: TGTGCCAGCTACGACAGGTCTTATCAGCCCCAGCATTTT
size: .; length: 16; V: TRBV9; D: TRBD1; J: TRBJ1-6; CDR3: CASSVGGTADNSPLHF; DNA: TGTGCCAGCAGCGTAGGGGGGACAGCAGATAATTCACCCCTCCACTTT
size: .; length: 14; V: TRBV5-4; D: TRBD1; J: TRBJ2-3; CDR3: CASSYGQGLDTQYF; DNA: TGTGCCAGCAGCTATGGACAGGGGTTGGATACGCAGTATTTT
size: .; length: 13; V: TRBV7-2; D: TRBD2; J: TRBJ2-5; CDR3: CASSSVGGETQYF; DNA: TGTGCCAGCAGCTCCGTGGGAGGGGAGACCCAGTACTTC
size: .; length: 17; V: TRBV4-1; D: .; J: TRBJ1-6; CDR3: CASSQDFDLPYNSPLHF; DNA: TGCGCCAGCAGCCAAGACTTTGACTTACCCTACAATTCACCCCTCCACTTT
size: .; length: 15; V: TRBV5-1; D: TRBD2; J: TRBJ2-3; CDR3: CASSSGLAGTDTQYF; DNA: TGCGCCAGCAGCTCCGGACTAGCGGGCACAGATACGCAGTATTTT
size: .; length: 16; V: TRBV6-1; D: TRBD1; J: TRBJ2-2; CDR3: CASSATTGAPPGELFF; DNA: TGTGCCAGCAGTGCTACGACAGGGGCCCCCCCCGGGGAGCTGTTTTTT
size: .; length: 14; V: TRBV28; D: .; J: TRBJ1-4; CDR3: CASRWREANEKLFF; DNA: TGTGCCAGCCGGTGGAGGGAAGCTAATGAAAAACTGTTTTTT
size: .; length: 15; V: TRBV10-3; D: TRBD1; J: TRBJ1-2; CDR3: CAISDRDRGQDGYTF; DNA: TGTGCCATCAGTGACAGGGACAGGGGGCAAGATGGCTACACCTTC
size: .; length: 16; V: TRBV29-1; D: TRBD1; J: TRBJ1-2; CDR3: CSVEDSGTGGGYGYTF; DNA: TGCAGCGTTGAAGACTCCGGGACAGGGGGCGGATATGGCTACACCTTC
size: .; length: 17; V: TRBV5-1; D: TRBD2; J: TRBJ2-1; CDR3: CASSSPRGAGGPNEQFF; DNA: TGCGCCAGCAGCTCGCCCCGAGGAGCGGGGGGGCCCAATGAGCAGTTCTTC
size: .; length: 14; V: TRBV2; D: .; J: TRBJ2-2; CDR3: CASSPQGPLGELFF; DNA: TGTGCCAGCAGCCCGCAGGGTCCCTTGGGGGAGCTGTTTTTT
size: once; length: 13; V: TRBV7-3; D: .; J: TRBJ2-3; CDR3: CASSLGGPNTQYF; DNA: TGTGCCAGCAGCCTGGGGGGTCCCAATACGCAGTATTTT
size: .; length: 13; V: TRBV11-2; D: .; J: TRBJ2-2; CDR3: CASSLGWAGELFF; DNA: TGTGCCAGCAGCTTAGGGTGGGCTGGGGAGCTGTTTTTT
size: .; length: 14; V: TRBV30; D: TRBD1; J: TRBJ1-2; CDR3: CASKTGAVFDGYTF; DNA: TGTGCCTCAAAGACAGGGGCGGTTTTCGATGGCTACACCTTC
size: .; length: 16; V: TRBV3-1/TRBV3-2; D: TRBD1; J: TRBJ1-2; CDR3: CASSHPGTEANYGYTF; DNA: TGTGCCAGCAGCCATCCCGGGACAGAGGCGAACTATGGCTACACCTTC
size: .; length: 12; V: TRBV6-4; D: .; J: TRBJ1-1; CDR3: CASSDGGAEAFF; DNA: TGTGCCAGCAGTGACGGCGGGGCTGAAGCTTTCTTT
size: .; length: 16; V: TRBV5-4; D: TRBD2; J: TRBJ2-3; CDR3: CASSRQAGVETDTQYF; DNA: TGTGCCAGCAGCCGTCAAGCGGGGGTAGAGACAGATACGCAGTATTTT
size: .; length: 18; V: TRBV3-1/TRBV3-2; D: .; J: TRBJ2-2; CDR3: CASSPFDVRTLLTGELFF; DNA: TGTGCCAGCAGCCCTTTTGATGTTCGGACTCTCCTTACCGGGGAGCTGTTTTTT
size: .; length: 14; V: TRBV7-3; D: .; J: TRBJ2-1; CDR3: CASSLNSEGDEQFF; DNA: TGTGCCAGCAGCTTAAATTCTGAGGGGGATGAGCAGTTCTTC
size: .; length: 15; V: TRBV19; D: TRBD2; J: TRBJ2-2; CDR3: CASSWRGGASGELFF; DNA: TGTGCCAGTAGTTGGCGGGGAGGGGCTAGCGGGGAGCTGTTTTTT
size: .; length: 18; V: TRBV7-9; D: TRBD2; J: TRBJ2-5; CDR3: CASSLKRSGTVKGETQYF; DNA: TGTGCCAGCAGCTTAAAGAGAAGCGGGACTGTAAAAGGAGAGACCCAGTACTTC
size: .; length: 15; V: TRBV5-1; D: .; J: TRBJ2-1; CDR3: CASSLGGLSYNEQFF; DNA: TGCGCCAGCAGCTTGGGCGGACTCTCCTACAATGAGCAGTTCTTC
size: .; length: 14; V: TRBV5-1; D: TRBD2; J: TRBJ2-5; CDR3: CASSWGLAAETQYF; DNA: TGCGCCAGCAGCTGGGGACTAGCTGCCGAGACCCAGTACTTC
size: once; length: 14; V: TRBV2; D: .; J: TRBJ1-5; CDR3: CASSVEGVGQPQHF; DNA: TGTGCCAGCAGTGTAGAGGGGGTGGGTCAGCCCCAGCATTTT
size: .; length: 11; V: TRBV29-1; D: .; J: TRBJ1-2; CDR3: CSVVGDYGYTF; DNA: TGCAGCGTTGTAGGGGACTATGGCTACACCTTC
size: .; length: 17; V: TRBV7-2; D: TRBD1; J: TRBJ2-3; CDR3: CASSLRKGQGVADTQYF; DNA: TGTGCCAGCAGCCTCCGCAAGGGACAGGGAGTGGCAGATACGCAGTATTTT
size: .; length: 14; V: TRBV10-2; D: .; J: TRBJ1-1; CDR3: CASSEGWGDTEAFF; DNA: TGCGCCAGCAGTGAAGGTTGGGGAGACACTGAAGCTTTCTTT
size: .; length: 15; V: TRBV6-1; D: .; J: TRBJ2-2; CDR3: CASSSPAGNTGELFF; DNA: TGTGCCAGCAGTTCCCCCGCGGGGAACACCGGGGAGCTGTTTTTT
size: .; length: 15; V: TRBV10-3; D: .; J: TRBJ1-3; CDR3: CAISGTERSGNTIYF; DNA: TGTGCCATCAGTGGGACTGAGAGGTCTGGAAACACCATATATTTT
size: .; length: 13; V: TRBV24-1; D: .; J: TRBJ2-5; CDR3: CATSEPGQETQYF; DNA: TGTGCCACCAGTGAACCGGGGCAAGAGACCCAGTACTTC
size: .; length: 14; V: TRBV30; D: TRBD1; J: TRBJ1-1; CDR3: CAWSGGDRNTEAFF; DNA: TGTGCCTGGAGCGGTGGGGACAGGAACACTGAAGCTTTCTTT
size: once; length: 18; V: TRBV19; D: .; J: TRBJ2-1; CDR3: CASSTLPRGASSYNEQFF; DNA: TGTGCCAGTAGTACCTTGCCCCGGGGGGCCAGCTCCTACAATGAGCAGTTCTTC
size: once; length: 14; V: TRBV2; D: TRBD1; J: TRBJ1-5; CDR3: CATMGQGADQPQHF; DNA: TGTGCCACCATGGGACAGGGGGCAGATCAGCCCCAGCATTTT
size: .; length: 15; V: TRBV28; D: TRBD1; J: TRBJ1-5; CDR3: CASSPTGSSNQPQHF; DNA: TGTGCCAGCAGTCCGACAGGGTCCAGCAATCAGCCCCAGCATTTT
size: .; length: 14; V: TRBV2; D: TRBD1; J: TRBJ1-3; CDR3: CASSGSRGGNTIYF; DNA: TGTGCCAGCAGTGGAAGCAGGGGGGGAAACACCATATATTTT
size: .; length: 12; V: TRBV7-3; D: TRBD1; J: TRBJ1-2; CDR3: CASSSLQGGYTF; DNA: TGTGCCAGCAGCTCCTTACAGGGGGGCTACACCTTC
size: once; length: 13; V: TRBV7-8; D: .; J: TRBJ1-2; CDR3: CASSLEKDSRETF; DNA: TGTGCCAGCAGCCTGGAAAAAGACTCAAGGGAGACCTTC
size: .; length: 15; V: TRBV5-5; D: TRBD1; J: TRBJ1-2; CDR3: CASSLYTGALDGYTF; DNA: TGTGCCAGCAGCCTATACACAGGGGCGTTGGATGGCTACACCTTC
size: few; length: 13; V: TRBV19; D: TRBD1; J: TRBJ1-5; CDR3: CASKGQGNQPQHF; DNA: TGTGCCAGTAAGGGACAGGGCAATCAGCCCCAGCATTTT
size: .; length: 12; V: TRBV11-3; D: TRBD1; J: TRBJ2-1; CDR3: CASSLDRDEQFF; DNA: TGTGCCAGCAGTTTGGACAGGGATGAGCAGTTCTTC